Listed here are 25 T cell receptor beta chains from one sample, sequenced in a study of beta chain features in type 1 diabetes (dated by TCRdb to the late 2010s). The library was generated by the immunoSEQ multiplex PCR assay. The High Capacity cDNA Reverse Transcription Kit was used to reverse transcribe all of the isolated RNA, meaning that expressed TCRB transcripts were what got sequenced. This is the immuneACCESS table as TCRdb keeps it, with only in-frame sequences that have V and J called. A part of the clones is gone; compared with another copy, unresolved V genes explain less than half, and the rest is unexplained. The sample table holds around 500,000 clones, of which approximately 10% were seen once. In total, the top ten clones hold 0.045% to 0.06% of the sample. Sample: naive CD4+ T cells from blood. The cell subset or site label, as the study defines it: true naive CD4+ T cells. The origin of the receptors is a young woman in good health.

The chain uses TRBV19 and TRBJ2-7; D is possibly TRBD1 (5 bases). In germline, CDR1 is LNHDA, CDR2 SQIVND (reference sequence). Trimming removed 3 bases from V and 6 bases from J, with 9 bases in between. The CDR3 covers 12 residues. CDR3 DNA sequence: TGTGCCAGTAGTATCTGGGGCGCCGAGCAGTACTTC. It specifies CASSIWGAEQYF.

The CDR3 DNA reads TGTGCCACGTGGGGGGGACTACCAATCACAGATACGCAGTATTTT. It codes for CATWGGLPITDTQYF. The chain combines TRBV27 with TRBJ2-3, with TRBD2 matching over 7 bases. After removal of 10 bases from V and 2 bases from J, the junction contained 12 bases not matched to a gene. CDR1 MNHEY and CDR2 SMNVEV come from the germline V gene (reference sequence). The CDR3 length is 15 residues.

The chain links TRBV7-9 to TRBJ1-1; D unresolved. V lost 3 bases, J lost 3 bases, and 11 bases lay in between. The CDR3 runs 14 residues. Germline values: CDR1 SEHNR, CDR2 FQNEAQ (reference sequence). CDR3 DNA: TGTGCCAGCAGCTTTAGTTCTAGGGACACTGAAGCTTTCTTT. Translating gives CASSFSSRDTEAFF.

This clone occurred a few times. CDR3 nucleotides: TGTGCCGGGGGACTAGCGGAACGGAGCTCCTACAATGAGCAGTTCTTC. Amino acids: CAGGLAERSSYNEQFF. The chain is built from TRBV21-1 and TRBJ2-1; the D call in the table, TRBD2, was not verified against the DNA. TRBV21-1 represents a pseudogene. This CDR3 region has 16 residues.

The chain is built from TRBV5-1 and TRBJ2-5, with D maybe TRBD1 (6 bases). Trimming removed 4 bases at V and 7 bases at J, with 8 bases between. This CDR3 is built from 11 residues. Germline assignment: CDR1 SGHRS and CDR2 YFSETQ. In nucleotides, the CDR3 is TGCGCCAGCAGCCAAGGGGGGACCCAGTACTTC. Protein product: CASSQGGTQYF.

This clone was seen only a few times. The chain employs TRBV27 and TRBJ2-7; D possibly matches TRBD1 or TRBD2 (6 bases each). Germline V gene data show CDR1 as MNHEY and CDR2 as SMNVEV (reference sequence). This CDR3 region has 14 residues. Trimming took off 5 bases at V and 3 bases at J, with 14 bases between the two ends. In DNA form, the CDR3 reads TGTGCCAGCAGTCTGCCCGGGGGCCACTACGAGCAGTACGTC. It is translated as CASSLPGGHYEQYV.

This clone showed up just a few times. The chain employs TRBV29-1 and TRBJ2-7; 7 bases match TRBD1. This CDR3 is built from 13 residues. Looked up from germline, CDR1 is SQVTM and CDR2 is ANQGSEA. V lost 4 bases, J lost 5 bases, and 8 bases stayed unmatched. The CDR3 protein is CSVAPTGTDEQYF. For the CDR3, the DNA is TGCAGCGTTGCCCCGACAGGGACGGACGAGCAGTACTTC.

Only a few counts were recorded for this clone. CDR3 nucleotides: TGTGCCAGCAGGACCGGGACAGGGGCTTACAATGAGCAGTTCTTC. Translated: CASRTGTGAYNEQFF. The chain recombines TRBV2 with TRBJ2-1, with 10 bases fitting TRBD1. The V gene end was trimmed by 6 bases and the J gene end by 4 bases; junction bases not matched to a gene: 6. This CDR3 is built from 15 residues. The germline CDR1 and CDR2 sequences are SNHLY and FYNNEI.

This clone was found a few times. The chain recombines TRBV6-5 with TRBJ2-5, with D unresolved. The germline gives CDR1 MNHEY, CDR2 SVGAGI. The V gene lost 0 bases and the J gene lost 5 bases, with 16 bases spanning the gap. The CDR3 covers 16 residues. This chain's CDR3 is CASSYSKYVGEETQYF. The CDR3 DNA is TGTGCCAGCAGTTACTCGAAATACGTTGGAGAGGAGACCCAGTACTTC.

This clone was detected only a few times. J is TRBJ1-5 and V is TRBV6-1; possibly TRBD1 for D (5 bases). V was pared by 8 bases and J by 6 bases, with 11 bases between. The germline V gene has CDR1 MNHNS and CDR2 SASEGT. The CDR3 runs to 12 residues. DNA of the CDR3: TGTGCCAGCGACAGAGGGTTTCAGCCCCAGCATTTT. It codes for CASDRGFQPQHF.

The chain carries TRBV7-9 and TRBJ2-5, with 9 bases aligning to TRBD1. With 6 bases clipped from V and 4 bases from J, the junction kept 6 bases outside the gene matches. This CDR3 contains 14 residues. Germline assignment: CDR1 SEHNR and CDR2 FQNEAQ (reference sequence). CDR3 DNA: TGTGCCAGCAGTATGGGGACAGGGCGAGAGACCCAGTACTTC. This translates into CASSMGTGRETQYF. Supplemented by reference TRBV7-9 and TRBJ2-5, the full variable domain reads DTGVSQNPRHKITKRGQNVTFRCDPISEHNRLYWYRQTLGQGPEFLTYFQNEAQLEKSRLLSDRFSAERPKGSFSTLEIQRTEQGDSAMYLCASSMGTGRETQYFGPGTRLLVL.

V gene TRBV11-2 combines with J gene TRBJ2-7; D not certain. Deletions cut 5 bases from V and 0 bases from J, with 5 bases between. CDR1 is SGHAT and CDR2 is FQNNGV in the germline V gene. The length of the CDR3 is 12 residues. CDR3 sequence reads: CASSRSSYEQYF. The CDR3 nucleotides read TGTGCCAGCAGCAGGAGCTCCTACGAGCAGTACTTC.

The genes are TRBV19 and TRBJ2-7; TRBD2 agrees at 10 bases. CDR1 is LNHDA and CDR2 is SQIVND in the germline V gene (reference sequence). CDR3 length equals 13 residues. CDR3 amino acids: CVRVAGGRYEQYF. CDR3 nucleotides: TGTGTCAGGGTAGCGGGAGGCCGCTACGAGCAGTACTTC.

This clone was seen only a few times. The gene calls are TRBV5-1 and TRBJ2-7; no definite D call. The CDR3 loop spans 13 amino acids. The germline gives CDR1 SGHRS, CDR2 YFSETQ. Between the trimmed V and J ends, which lost 4 bases and 6 bases, there was a span of 14 bases. DNA of the CDR3: TGCGCCAGCAGCCTGGAGACCGAGACCGAGCAGTACTTC. It is translated as CASSLETETEQYF. The full variable domain, its missing parts supplied by reference TRBV5-1 and TRBJ2-7, is KAGVTQTPRYLIKTRGQQVTLSCSPISGHRSVSWYQQTPGQGLQFLFEYFSETQRNKGNFPGRFSGRQFSNSRSEMNVSTLELGDSALYLCASSLETETEQYFGPGTRLTVT.

This chain links TRBV27 with TRBJ1-1; D gene uncertain. This CDR3 is built from 13 residues. Looked up from germline, CDR1 is MNHEY and CDR2 is SMNVEV (reference sequence). V gave up 6 bases and J gave up 4 bases, with 12 bases separating them. This CDR3 is CASRTTSRTEAFF. Written as DNA, the CDR3 is TGTGCCAGCAGAACGACGAGTCGCACTGAAGCTTTCTTT.

There are a few counts of this clone. The chain employs TRBV19 and TRBJ2-2; tentatively, D is TRBD2 (6 bases). Trimming shortened V by 5 bases and J by 2 bases, and 12 bases separated the two germline ends. Germline values: CDR1 LNHDA, CDR2 SQIVND (reference sequence). This CDR3 is 15 amino acids long. The CDR3 nucleotides are TGTGCCAGTAGTTCGGGACTTCAAAACACCGGGGAGCTGTTTTTT. It yields the protein CASSSGLQNTGELFF.

In its sample, this clone was seen a few times. This chain joins TRBV7-9 and TRBJ2-3; TRBD2 is a possible D gene (5 bases). CDR3 length: 16 residues. Trimming shortened V by 6 bases and J by 2 bases, and 18 bases separated the two germline ends. Looked up from germline, CDR1 is SEHNR and CDR2 is FQNEAQ (reference sequence). DNA for the CDR3: TGTGCCAGCAGTCCAGGCAGAGGGTACTACACAGATACGCAGTATTTT. Residues: CASSPGRGYYTDTQYF.

This clone was detected only a few times. The sample contains more than one DNA sequence encoding this CDR3. This rearrangement joins TRBV19 to TRBJ2-5, with 11 bases fitting TRBD2. After removal of 6 bases from V and 3 bases from J, the junction contained 3 bases not matched to a gene. The CDR3 is 14 amino acids. The V gene's germline CDR1 is LNHDA and CDR2 SQIVND (reference sequence). The CDR3 coding sequence is TGTGCCAGTAGAACTAGCGGGGGTAAAGAGACCCAGTACTTC. Amino acid sequence: CASRTSGGKETQYF.

This clone has a handful of counts. This chain joins TRBV28 and TRBJ2-1, with 9 nucleotides matching TRBD2. V lost 4 bases, J lost 6 bases, and 10 bases stayed unmatched. CDR1 MDHEN and CDR2 SYDVKM come from the germline V gene. This CDR3 comprises 16 residues. The CDR3 sequence: CASSSAGGAGGNEQFF. In DNA form, the CDR3 reads TGTGCCAGCAGTTCGGCGGGAGGGGCGGGCGGCAATGAGCAGTTCTTC.

This clone has a handful of counts. The rearrangement uses TRBV7-9 and TRBJ2-7, with 10 bases identical to TRBD1. Trimming at V came to 4 bases and at J to 4 bases, leaving 7 bases not matched to a gene. Germline V lookup: CDR1 SEHNR, CDR2 FQNEAQ (reference sequence). This CDR3 has 15 amino acids. DNA of the CDR3: TGTGCCAGCAGCTCCACGGGACAGGGGCGATACGAGCAGTACTTC. Protein: CASSSTGQGRYEQYF.

V and J are TRBV7-9 and TRBJ1-2, with 9 positions matching TRBD1. Per germline, CDR1 SEHNR and CDR2 FQNEAQ (reference sequence). The CDR3 has 16 amino acids. V gave up 7 bases and J gave up 4 bases; unmatched junction bases: 13. For the CDR3, the DNA is TGTGCCAGCACCGAAACCGGGACAGGGAATCGCTATGGCTACACCTTC. Encoded protein: CASTETGTGNRYGYTF.

This chain joins TRBV7-9 and TRBJ2-1; a possible D gene is TRBD1 (6 bases). The CDR3 has 16 amino acids. The germline CDR1 and CDR2 sequences are SEHNR and FQNEAQ (reference sequence). V shed 5 bases and J shed 4 bases, with 18 bases lying between them. CDR3 DNA: TGTGCCAGCAGCCTTCGACCGGGACACGAGTACAATGAGCAGTTCTTC. Translation gives CASSLRPGHEYNEQFF.

This clone has just a few counts. The V call is TRBV2, the J call TRBJ1-1; no reliable D call. CDR3 length equals 13 residues. Between the trimmed V and J ends, which lost 1 base and 1 base, there was a span of 4 bases. Germline values: CDR1 SNHLY, CDR2 FYNNEI. The CDR3 region is CASSEVQNTEAFF. DNA for the CDR3: TGTGCCAGCAGTGAAGTACAGAACACTGAAGCTTTCTTT.

This clone was detected only a few times. The chain links TRBV7-2 to TRBJ2-3; no clear D gene. CDR3 size: 14 residues. Germline V gene sequence: CDR1 SGHTA, CDR2 FQGNSA. Trimming removed 2 bases at V and 0 bases at J, with 6 bases between. The CDR3 protein is CASSLQKSTDTQYF. DNA for the CDR3: TGTGCCAGCAGCTTACAGAAAAGCACAGATACGCAGTATTTT. The full variable domain, in which reference TRBV7-2 and TRBJ2-3 provide the parts outside the CDR3, is GAGVSQSPSNKVTEKGKDVELRCDPISGHTALYWYRQSLGQGLEFLIYFQGNSAPDKSGLPSDRFSAERTGGSVSTLTIQRTQQEDSAVYLCASSLQKSTDTQYFGPGTRLTVL.

This chain uses TRBV7-9 with TRBJ2-1; 10 nucleotides agree with TRBD2. The CDR3 runs 16 residues. Germline assignment: CDR1 SEHNR and CDR2 FQNEAQ (reference sequence). V dropped 5 bases and J dropped 4; count of bases not matched to a gene: 8. Here the CDR3 reads CASSVPSGGVYNEQFF. CDR3 bases: TGTGCCAGCAGCGTCCCTAGCGGGGGTGTATACAATGAGCAGTTCTTC.